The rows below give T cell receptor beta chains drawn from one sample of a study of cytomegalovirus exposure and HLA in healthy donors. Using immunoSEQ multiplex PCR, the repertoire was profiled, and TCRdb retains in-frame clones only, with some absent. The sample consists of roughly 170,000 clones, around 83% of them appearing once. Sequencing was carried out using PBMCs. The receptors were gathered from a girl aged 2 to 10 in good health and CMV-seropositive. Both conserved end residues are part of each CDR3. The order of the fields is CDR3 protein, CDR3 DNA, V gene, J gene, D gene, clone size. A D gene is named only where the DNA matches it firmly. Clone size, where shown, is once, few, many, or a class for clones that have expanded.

CACRPGSYNEQFF	TGTGCCTGTAGGCCGGGCTCCTACAATGAGCAGTTCTTC	TRBV19	TRBJ2-1	NA	NA
CAWRRDMALSGEQYF	TGTGCCTGGCGACGAGACATGGCTTTAAGTGGCGAGCAGTACTTC	TRBV30	TRBJ2-7	NA	few
CASSERGDTQYF	TGTGCCAGCAGTGAGAGGGGGGATACGCAGTATTTT	TRBV6-1	TRBJ2-3	NA	NA
CASSESDRPYEQYF	TGTGCCAGCAGTGAATCGGACAGACCCTACGAGCAGTACTTC	TRBV6-1	TRBJ2-7	NA	NA
CASSLTRTSNNEQFF	TGTGCCAGCAGCTTAACTAGGACTTCGAACAATGAGCAGTTCTTC	TRBV7-3	TRBJ2-1	NA	once
CSAKAGGGGDQPQHF	TGCAGTGCCAAAGCGGGGGGGGGTGGGGATCAGCCCCAGCATTTT	TRBV29-1	TRBJ1-5	NA	NA
CASSFDGTGDYEQYF	TGTGCCAGCAGCTTTGACGGGACAGGGGACTACGAGCAGTACTTC	TRBV7-8	TRBJ2-7	TRBD1	NA
CASSLVRGRTSSPLHF	TGTGCCAGCAGCTTGGTGCGGGGGCGGACAAGTTCACCCCTCCACTTT	TRBV5-6	TRBJ1-6	NA	NA
CASSFAYMGGYEQYF	TGTGCCAGCAGCTTTGCTTATATGGGGGGATACGAGCAGTACTTC	TRBV11-2	TRBJ2-7	NA	NA
CASSPQGESNEQFF	TGTGCCAGCAGTCCACAGGGTGAGTCAAATGAGCAGTTCTTC	TRBV6-1	TRBJ2-1	NA	few
CAWSLRGGMNTEAFF	TGTGCCTGGAGTTTAAGGGGGGGCATGAACACTGAAGCTTTCTTT	TRBV30	TRBJ1-1	NA	NA
CASPSGRTYSTGQYF	TGTGCCAGTCCTAGCGGGAGGACGTACTCCACGGGGCAGTACTTC	TRBV6-5	TRBJ2-5	TRBD2	NA
CASSPKTGVNSPLHF	TGTGCCAGCAGCCCAAAGACAGGGGTTAATTCACCCCTCCACTTT	TRBV28	TRBJ1-6	TRBD1	NA
CASSLRQGWATNEKLFF	TGTGCCAGCAGCCTAAGACAGGGATGGGCAACTAATGAAAAACTGTTTTTT	TRBV13	TRBJ1-4	TRBD1	NA